The clone carrying this T cell receptor (beta chain) was counted ten times or more. Its antigen is not identified. This sample stems from a study of T cell repertoires in cytomegalovirus infection. Study in general: Matching HLA type and CMV infection were both indicated by public TCR beta signatures. Overall study findings and caveats: There were HLA-C-restricted CMV-specific TCR beta clonotypes dominating the ex vivo response. CMV carriers with the relevant HLA were identified by cumulative public TCR beta family frequency.

CDR1 LNHDA and CDR2 SQIVND come from the germline V gene (reference sequence). This CDR3 comprises 13 residues. Losses at the gene ends were 5 bases for V and 4 bases for J; bases not matched to a gene: 3. TCRdb passed the reads through MiXCR, listing each CDR3 protein once. The data contain approximately 170,000 distinct CDR3 sequences, approximately 15% of them singletons. This chain connects TRBV19 to TRBJ2-5, with 8 bases aligning to TRBD1. Sequenced: PBMCs. This clonotype was sampled from a human donor in good health (CMV status not recorded). Some clones in this sample may be carry-over from other donors' samples. CDR3 bases: TGTGCCAGTAGTGTCGGACAGGGAGAGACCCAGTACTTC. Translating it yields CASSVGQGETQYF.